The 29 T cell receptor beta chains presented below share a single source sample, sequenced in a study of cytomegalovirus exposure and HLA in healthy donors. Profiling relied on immunoSEQ multiplex PCR, and the TCRdb table lists in-frame clones only, not all of them. The table has a few hundred thousand clones, under 95% seen once. Specimen: PBMCs. The receptors were sampled from a young woman in good health and CMV-seronegative.

The gene calls are TRBV18 and TRBJ1-1; possibly TRBD1 for D (6 bases). Germline CDR1 reads KGHSH; CDR2 reads LQKENI. This CDR3 region has 15 residues. V gave up 3 bases and J gave up 0 bases, with 11 bases separating them. In nucleotides, the CDR3 is TGTGCCAGCTCACCCCTGGGACATCTGAACACTGAAGCTTTCTTT. This sequence encodes CASSPLGHLNTEAFF. Filled out from reference TRBV18 and TRBJ1-1, the complete variable domain reads NAGVMQNPRHLVRRRGQEARLRCSPMKGHSHVYWYRQLPEEGLKFMVYLQKENIIDESGMPKERFSAEFPKEGPSILRIQQVVRGDSAAYFCASSPLGHLNTEAFFGQGTRLTVV.

This chain links TRBV5-6 with TRBJ1-2; D is uncertain. The CDR3 extends over 13 amino acids. Trimming removed 0 bases from V and 8 bases from J, with 11 bases in between. CDR1 is SGHDT, CDR2 YYEEEE, per germline. CDR3 sequence (DNA): TGTGCCAGCAGCTTGGAAAGGGCGGGCGGCTACACCTTC. It encodes CASSLERAGGYTF.

The chain carries TRBV19 and TRBJ1-1, with 7 nucleotides matching TRBD1. With V trimmed by 5 bases and J by 1 base, 10 bases remained unmatched. This CDR3 is 16 amino acids long. From germline, CDR1 is LNHDA and CDR2 SQIVND (reference sequence). CDR3 bases: TGTGCCAGTAGTCAAACCCGGGACAGAACGAACACTGAAGCTTTCTTT. This codes for CASSQTRDRTNTEAFF.

V and J are TRBV6-6 and TRBJ2-5; the match to TRBD2 covers 11 bases. The junction had 7 bases not matched to a gene; V was cut back by 6 bases and J by 4 bases. This CDR3 has 15 amino acids. The V gene's germline CDR1 is MNHNY and CDR2 SVGAGI (reference sequence). The CDR3 DNA reads as TGTGCCAGCAGCGTAGCGGGAGGGTCGCGAGAGACCCAGTACTTC. Translated, it gives CASSVAGGSRETQYF.

This chain's CDR3 is CASSLGPGGPTDTQYF. As DNA, the CDR3 is TGTGCCAGCAGCTTAGGCCCGGGAGGGCCCACAGATACGCAGTATTTT. The chain recombines TRBV11-2 with TRBJ2-3; TRBD2 agrees at 8 bases. Trimming at V came to 1 base and at J to 2 bases, leaving 5 bases not matched to a gene. Germline-derived CDR1 and CDR2 are SGHAT and FQNNGV. CDR3 length: 16 residues. The whole variable domain, remainder taken from reference TRBV11-2 and TRBJ2-3, is EAGVAQSPRYKIIEKRQSVAFWCNPISGHATLYWYQQILGQGPKLLIQFQNNGVVDDSQLPKDRFSAERLKGVDSTLKIQPAKLEDSAVYLCASSLGPGGPTDTQYFGPGTRLTVL.

J is TRBJ1-4 and V is TRBV10-2; D remains unclear. Trimming removed 0 bases from V and 0 bases from J, with 11 bases in between. The length of the CDR3 is 17 residues. CDR1 is WSHSY and CDR2 is SAAADI in the germline V gene. CDR3 region: CASSESRTFSTNEKLFF. CDR3 DNA sequence: TGCGCCAGCAGTGAGTCCAGGACTTTCTCAACTAATGAAAAACTGTTTTTT.

The rearrangement joins TRBV6-5 to TRBJ2-3, with 8 bases aligning to TRBD2. Germline V gene data show CDR1 as MNHEY and CDR2 as SVGAGI. This CDR3 comprises 15 residues. V was pared by 5 bases and J by 4 bases, with 8 bases of the junction left unmatched. The CDR3 protein is CASSLSGSGADTQYF. The CDR3 DNA follows: TGTGCCAGCAGTCTGAGCGGGAGTGGGGCAGATACGCAGTATTTT.

The chain is built from TRBV5-1 and TRBJ2-4, with D possibly being TRBD2 (5 bases). CDR3 length: 15 residues. From germline, CDR1 is SGHRS and CDR2 YFSETQ. Trimming pared 0 bases from V and 9 bases from J, leaving 16 bases between. CDR3 nucleotides: TGCGCCAGCAGCTTGGCTGCGACTACTGTCCCCATTCAGTACTTC. This codes for CASSLAATTVPIQYF.

The chain joins TRBV7-2 to TRBJ2-7; 9 positions agree with TRBD1. Germline assignment: CDR1 SGHTA and CDR2 FQGNSA. This CDR3 is built from 19 residues. V lost 8 bases and J lost 0; bases outside the gene matches: 20. The CDR3 protein is CASSYQPLVGTGPSYEQYF. The CDR3, as DNA: TGTGCCAGCTCATATCAACCCTTGGTCGGGACAGGGCCCTCCTACGAGCAGTACTTC.

CDR3 sequence: CASSSLRQGGTYEQYF. The CDR3 bases are TGTGCCAGCAGCTCACTGCGACAGGGGGGCACCTACGAGCAGTACTTC. The rearrangement links TRBV5-4 to TRBJ2-7; 9 nucleotides agree with TRBD1. The germline V gene has CDR1 SGHNT and CDR2 YYREEE (reference sequence). CDR3 length equals 16 residues. V lost 3 bases, J lost 2 bases, and 9 bases stayed unmatched.

V usage is TRBV4-2 and J usage is TRBJ2-7; 8 bases line up with TRBD2. The V segment lost 4 bases and the J segment 3 bases; nucleotides outside the gene matches: 2. CDR1 LGHNA and CDR2 YNFKEQ come from the germline V gene. The CDR3 loop spans 13 amino acids. The CDR3 DNA reads TGTGCCAGCAGCCTGGGACTAGACTACGAGCAGTACTTC. This translates into CASSLGLDYEQYF.

Turning to this clone: Different DNA sequences within this sample yield the same CDR3. The rearrangement joins TRBV5-4 to TRBJ1-1; no firm D call. The CDR3 consists of 14 residues. The germline gives CDR1 SGHNT, CDR2 YYREEE (reference sequence). V was trimmed by 0 bases and J by 0 bases, leaving 6 bases between them. CDR3 amino acids: CASSLVGVNTEAFF. As DNA, the CDR3 is TGTGCCAGCAGCTTGGTAGGAGTGAACACTGAAGCTTTCTTT.

J is TRBJ1-2 and V is TRBV6-1; TRBD1 agrees at 8 bases. CDR3 length: 14 residues. V was clipped by 3 bases and J by 7 bases; unmatched bases: 7. Looked up from germline, CDR1 is MNHNS and CDR2 is SASEGT. CDR3 DNA sequence: TGTGCCAGCAGTGATGGACAGGGTTTCTCTGGCTACACCTTC. Its translation is CASSDGQGFSGYTF.

V gene TRBV29-1 combines with J gene TRBJ2-7; D possibly corresponds to TRBD2 (5 bases). Germline V gene data show CDR1 as SQVTM and CDR2 as ANQGSEA. Between the trimmed V and J ends, which lost 7 bases and 2 bases, there was a span of 12 bases. The CDR3 spans 12 residues. The CDR3 bases are TGCAGCGGAACCGGGAACGCCTACGAGCAGTACTTC. Protein: CSGTGNAYEQYF.

CDR3 nucleotide sequence: TGCAGCGTGGCACAGGGGGGGATAAATCAGCCCCAGCATTTT. Translated, it gives CSVAQGGINQPQHF. The chain combines TRBV29-1 with TRBJ1-5; 8 bases match TRBD1. Germline trimming cut 6 bases from V and 4 bases from J; bases unmatched to any gene: 8. This CDR3 is 14 amino acids long. The V gene's germline CDR1 is SQVTM and CDR2 ANQGSEA.

J is TRBJ1-2 and V is TRBV14, with 7 bases that match TRBD1. This CDR3 has 16 residues. Germline V gives CDR1 SGHDN, CDR2 FVKESK. Trimming cost V 1 base and J 6 bases; bases outside gene matches: 11. CDR3 sequence reads: CASSQVGLGGADGYTF. CDR3 nucleotides: TGTGCCAGCAGCCAAGTAGGGCTAGGGGGCGCGGATGGCTACACCTTC.

The chain couples TRBV5-1 to TRBJ2-1; 8 nucleotides align to TRBD1. Germline V gives CDR1 SGHRS, CDR2 YFSETQ. The CDR3 consists of 15 residues. Trimming cost V 4 bases and J 15 bases; bases outside gene matches: 18. CDR3 coding DNA: TGCGCCAGCAGCCCCCGGGGACAGGACAAGGGCTCCCCGTTCTTC. Translating it yields CASSPRGQDKGSPFF.

The chain links TRBV7-8 to TRBJ1-3, with a possible D match to TRBD1 (5 bases). The germline V gene encodes CDR1 SGHVS and CDR2 FQNEAQ. The CDR3 contains 15 residues. The germline V and J ends were trimmed by 5 bases and 3 bases, with 14 bases remaining between them. The CDR3 region has the DNA TGTGCCAGCAGCCCGCCAGGGCGTCGTGGAAACACCATATATTTT. It codes for CASSPPGRRGNTIYF.

The gene calls are TRBV27 and TRBJ2-7, with 7 bases lining up with TRBD2. CDR3 length: 14 residues. The germline V gene encodes CDR1 MNHEY and CDR2 SMNVEV (reference sequence). The junction had 8 bases not matched to a gene; V was cut back by 3 bases and J by 6 bases. The CDR3 nucleotides read TGTGCCAGCAGTTTCGGCGGGAGCTCGGGCGAGCAGTACTTC. As protein: CASSFGGSSGEQYF.

This clone was counted once. The V gene is TRBV5-8, the J gene TRBJ1-5; 7 positions agree with TRBD1. Germline V lookup: CDR1 SGHTS, CDR2 YDEGEE. There are 15 residues in the CDR3. The trim removed 4 bases at V and 7 bases at J, leaving 11 bases unmatched. CDR3 region: CASSAARGRGQPQHF. DNA for the CDR3: TGTGCCAGCAGCGCTGCTAGGGGGCGAGGGCAGCCCCAGCATTTT.

The rearrangement uses TRBV23-1 and TRBJ2-7, with 12 bases matching TRBD2. TRBV23-1 counts as an open reading frame of uncertain function. V shed 3 bases, J shed 2 bases, and the junction held 2 bases outside the gene matches. The CDR3 contains 15 residues. CDR3 in DNA: TGCGCCAGCAGTCATCGGACTAGCGGGACCTACGAGCAGTACTTC. Translated: CASSHRTSGTYEQYF.

V is TRBV18 and J is TRBJ2-7; D not certain. Germline CDR1 is KGHSH and CDR2 is LQKENI. V was cut by 3 bases and J by 2 bases, with 8 bases left in between. The CDR3 spans 13 residues. CDR3 in DNA: TGTGCCAGCTCACCCGATGCGCCCTACGAGCAGTACTTC. It translates to CASSPDAPYEQYF.

This sequence joins TRBV30 and TRBJ2-7; D gene uncertain. V was clipped by 5 bases and J by 3 bases, with 14 bases between them. The CDR3 sequence is 13 residues long. CDR1 and CDR2 (germline): GTSNPN, SVGIG (reference sequence). CDR3: CAWDGGAFYEQYF. The CDR3, as DNA: TGTGCCTGGGATGGTGGAGCCTTCTACGAGCAGTACTTC.

This clone was seen only a few times. This chain joins TRBV28 and TRBJ1-4; D may be TRBD1 (5 bases). CDR1 and CDR2 (germline): MDHEN, SYDVKM. V was clipped by 6 bases and J by 12 bases, with 11 bases between them. The CDR3 runs 11 residues. The CDR3 spells CASRSGGELFF. In DNA form, the CDR3 reads TGTGCCAGCAGGTCCGGGGGGGAACTGTTTTTT. The full variable domain, in which reference TRBV28 and TRBJ1-4 provide the parts outside the CDR3, is DVKVTQSSRYLVKRTGEKVFLECVQDMDHENMFWYRQDPGLGLRLIYFSYDVKMKEKGDIPEGYSVSREKKERFSLILESASTNQTSMYLCASRSGGELFFGSGTQLSVL.

V usage is TRBV5-1 and J usage is TRBJ2-7; TRBD2 matches 8 bases. The CDR3 sequence is 15 residues long. V trimming: 0 bases; J trimming: 5 bases; junction bases outside the gene matches: 7. Germline V gene data show CDR1 as SGHRS and CDR2 as YFSETQ. The CDR3: CASSLGSGLAHEQYF. DNA for the CDR3: TGCGCCAGCAGCTTGGGTAGCGGACTAGCTCACGAGCAGTACTTC.

This chain links TRBV5-4 with TRBJ2-1, with D unclear. The CDR3 has 11 residues. V lost 0 bases and J lost 9, with 4 bases in between. The germline V gene has CDR1 SGHNT and CDR2 YYREEE (reference sequence). The CDR3, as DNA: TGTGCCAGCAGCTTGGGGGCTGAGCAGTTCTTC. The encoded protein is CASSLGAEQFF.

This clone was seen once. This CDR3 is also generated by other DNA sequences in the sample. This chain joins TRBV6-4 and TRBJ2-3, with TRBD2 identical over 11 bases. The CDR3 totals 15 residues. With V trimmed by 6 bases and J by 0 bases, 2 bases remained unmatched. Germline CDR1 MRHNA, CDR2 SNTAGT. Written as DNA, the CDR3 is TGTGCCAGCAGCCGGACTAGCGGGAGCACAGATACGCAGTATTTT. Amino acids: CASSRTSGSTDTQYF.

This chain links TRBV30 with TRBJ1-2; 7 bases fit TRBD1. The CDR3 has 14 amino acids. Looked up from germline, CDR1 is GTSNPN and CDR2 is SVGIG (reference sequence). After removal of 4 bases from V and 8 bases from J, the junction contained 13 bases not matched to a gene. This CDR3 is CAWMQGQGVRGYTF. The DNA of the CDR3 is TGTGCCTGGATGCAGGGCCAGGGGGTGCGGGGCTACACCTTC.

The chain has TRBV6-1 and TRBJ1-3; 12 bases are a match to TRBD1. Germline V gene sequence: CDR1 MNHNS, CDR2 SASEGT. With 4 bases clipped from V and 11 bases from J, the junction kept 3 bases outside the gene matches. There are 13 residues in the CDR3. The CDR3 region is CASSVGQGASIYF. In DNA, the CDR3 is TGTGCCAGCAGTGTGGGACAGGGGGCTTCCATATATTTT.